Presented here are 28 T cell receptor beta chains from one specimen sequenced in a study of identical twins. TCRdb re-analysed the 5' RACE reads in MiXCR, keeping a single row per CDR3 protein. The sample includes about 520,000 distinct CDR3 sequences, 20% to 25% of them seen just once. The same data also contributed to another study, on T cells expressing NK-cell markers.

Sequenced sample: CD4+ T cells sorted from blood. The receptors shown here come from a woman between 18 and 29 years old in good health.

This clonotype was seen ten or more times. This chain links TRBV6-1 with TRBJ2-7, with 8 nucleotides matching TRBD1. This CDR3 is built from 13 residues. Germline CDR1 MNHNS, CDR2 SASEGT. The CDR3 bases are TGTGCAGTGATCCGGGACAGGCCCTACGAGCAGTACTTC. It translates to CAVIRDRPYEQYF.

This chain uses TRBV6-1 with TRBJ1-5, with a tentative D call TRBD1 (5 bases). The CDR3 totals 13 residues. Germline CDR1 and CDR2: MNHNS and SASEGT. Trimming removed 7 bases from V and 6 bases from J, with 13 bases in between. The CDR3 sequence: CASNRPRGQPQHF. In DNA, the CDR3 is TGTGCCAGCAATAGACCGAGGGGTCAGCCCCAGCATTTT.

DNA of the CDR3: TGCAGTGCTAGAGACAAGGACTACAACACCGGGGAGCTGTTTTTT. It codes for CSARDKDYNTGELFF. The rearrangement links TRBV20-1 to TRBJ2-2, with D possibly TRBD2 on 6 matching bases. Trimming took off 0 bases at V and 2 bases at J, with 10 bases between the two ends. The germline V gene has CDR1 DFQATT and CDR2 SNEGSKA (reference sequence). There are 15 residues in the CDR3.

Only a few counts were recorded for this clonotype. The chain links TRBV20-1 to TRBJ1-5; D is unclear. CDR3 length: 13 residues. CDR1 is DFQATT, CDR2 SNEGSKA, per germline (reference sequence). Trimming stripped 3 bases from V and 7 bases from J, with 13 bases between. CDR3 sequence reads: CSASPRVGQPQHF. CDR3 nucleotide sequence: TGCAGTGCTAGTCCCCGGGTAGGGCAGCCCCAGCATTTT.

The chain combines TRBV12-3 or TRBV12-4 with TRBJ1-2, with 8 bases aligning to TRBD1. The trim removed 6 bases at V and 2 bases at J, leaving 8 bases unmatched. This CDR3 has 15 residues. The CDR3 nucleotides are TGTGCCAGCAGCTTGACAGGGGCAGAAAACTATGGCTACACCTTC. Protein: CASSLTGAENYGYTF.

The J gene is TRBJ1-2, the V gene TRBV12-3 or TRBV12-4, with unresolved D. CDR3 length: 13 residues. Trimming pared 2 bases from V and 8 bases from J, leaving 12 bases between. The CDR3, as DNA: TGTGCCAGCAGTTTATCGTCAGGTGTGGGCTACACCTTC. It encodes CASSLSSGVGYTF.

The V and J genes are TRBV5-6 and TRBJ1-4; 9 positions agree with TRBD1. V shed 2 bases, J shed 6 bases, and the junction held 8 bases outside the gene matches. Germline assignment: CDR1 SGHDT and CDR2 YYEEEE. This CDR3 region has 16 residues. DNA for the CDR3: TGTGCCAGCAGCTTATATCCGGGACAGGGAGATGAAAAACTGTTTTTT. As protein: CASSLYPGQGDEKLFF. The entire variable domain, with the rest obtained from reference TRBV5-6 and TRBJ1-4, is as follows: DAGVTQSPTHLIKTRGQQVTLRCSPKSGHDTVSWYQQALGQGPQFIFQYYEEEERQRGNFPDRFSGHQFPNYSSELNVNALLLGDSALYLCASSLYPGQGDEKLFFGSGTQLSVL.

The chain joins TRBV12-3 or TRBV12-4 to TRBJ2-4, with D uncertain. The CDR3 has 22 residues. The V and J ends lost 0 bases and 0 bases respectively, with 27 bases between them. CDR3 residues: CASSLARGSIVPSHTAKNIQYF. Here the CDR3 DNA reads TGTGCCAGCAGTTTAGCGCGAGGATCGATAGTCCCCTCTCACACAGCCAAAAACATTCAGTACTTC.

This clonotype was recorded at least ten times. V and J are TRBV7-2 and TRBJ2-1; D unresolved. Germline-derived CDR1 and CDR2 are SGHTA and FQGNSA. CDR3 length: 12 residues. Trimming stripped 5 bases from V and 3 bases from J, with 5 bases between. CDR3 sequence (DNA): TGTGCCAGCAGCCGCCTCTACAATGAGCAGTTCTTC. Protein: CASSRLYNEQFF.

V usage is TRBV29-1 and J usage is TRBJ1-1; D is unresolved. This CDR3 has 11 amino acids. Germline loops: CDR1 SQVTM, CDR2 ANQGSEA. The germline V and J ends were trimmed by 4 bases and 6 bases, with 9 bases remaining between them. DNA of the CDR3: TGCAGCGTTGGAGGGATCGCTGAAGCTTTCTTT. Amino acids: CSVGGIAEAFF.

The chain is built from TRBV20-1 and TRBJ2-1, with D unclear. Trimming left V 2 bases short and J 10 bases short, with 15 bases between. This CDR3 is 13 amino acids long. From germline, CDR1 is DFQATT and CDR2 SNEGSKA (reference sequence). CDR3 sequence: CSARRPGTHEQFF. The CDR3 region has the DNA TGCAGTGCTAGACGTCCCGGAACGCACGAGCAGTTCTTC.

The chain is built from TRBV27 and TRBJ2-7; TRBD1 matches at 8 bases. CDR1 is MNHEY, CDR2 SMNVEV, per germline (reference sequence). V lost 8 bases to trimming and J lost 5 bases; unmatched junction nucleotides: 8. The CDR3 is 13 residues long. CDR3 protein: CASRPRGRNEQYF. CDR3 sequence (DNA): TGTGCCAGCCGGCCCAGGGGGCGGAACGAGCAGTACTTC.

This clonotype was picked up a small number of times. The CDR3 is CASSSATVPGEQYF. DNA of the CDR3: TGTGCCAGCAGTTCCGCTACGGTCCCGGGCGAGCAGTACTTC. V usage is TRBV6-5 and J usage is TRBJ2-7; D gene ambiguous. Germline V gene lookup returns CDR1 MNHEY and CDR2 SVGAGI. The CDR3 contains 14 residues. With 4 bases removed from V and 6 bases from J, the gap between germline ends came to 16 bases.

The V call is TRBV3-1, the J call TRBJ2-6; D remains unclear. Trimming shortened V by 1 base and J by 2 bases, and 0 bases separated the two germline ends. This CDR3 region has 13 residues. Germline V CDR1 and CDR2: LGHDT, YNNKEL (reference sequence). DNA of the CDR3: TGTGCCAGCAGCCAAGCTGGGGCCAACGTCCTGACTTTC. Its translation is CASSQAGANVLTF.

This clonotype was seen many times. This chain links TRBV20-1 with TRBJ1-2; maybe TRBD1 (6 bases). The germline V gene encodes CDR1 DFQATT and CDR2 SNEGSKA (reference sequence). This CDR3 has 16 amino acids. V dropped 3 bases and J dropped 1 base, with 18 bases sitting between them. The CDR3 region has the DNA TGCAGTGCTAGTCCCGACCAGAGGGACAATAACTATGGCTACACCTTC. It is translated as CSASPDQRDNNYGYTF.

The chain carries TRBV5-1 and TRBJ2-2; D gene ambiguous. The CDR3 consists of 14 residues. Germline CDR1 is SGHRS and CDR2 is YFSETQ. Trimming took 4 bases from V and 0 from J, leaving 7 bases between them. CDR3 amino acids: CASSETANTGELFF. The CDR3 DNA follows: TGCGCCAGCAGCGAGACGGCGAACACCGGGGAGCTGTTTTTT. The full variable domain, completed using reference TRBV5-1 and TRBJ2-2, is KAGVTQTPRYLIKTRGQQVTLSCSPISGHRSVSWYQQTPGQGLQFLFEYFSETQRNKGNFPGRFSGRQFSNSRSEMNVSTLELGDSALYLCASSETANTGELFFGEGSRLTVL.

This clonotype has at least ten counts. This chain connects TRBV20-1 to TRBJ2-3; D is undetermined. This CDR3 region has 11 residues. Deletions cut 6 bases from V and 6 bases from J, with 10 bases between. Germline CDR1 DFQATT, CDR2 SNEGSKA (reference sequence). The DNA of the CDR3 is TGCAGTGCATCTCTGGTGGATACGCAGTATTTT. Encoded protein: CSASLVDTQYF.

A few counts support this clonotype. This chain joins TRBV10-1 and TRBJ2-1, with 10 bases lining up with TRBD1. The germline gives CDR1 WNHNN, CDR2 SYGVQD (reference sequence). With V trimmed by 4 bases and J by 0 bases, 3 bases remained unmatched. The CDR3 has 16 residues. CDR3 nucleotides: TGCGCCAGCAGTGGACAGGGGGCAAGCTCCTACAATGAGCAGTTCTTC. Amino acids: CASSGQGASSYNEQFF.

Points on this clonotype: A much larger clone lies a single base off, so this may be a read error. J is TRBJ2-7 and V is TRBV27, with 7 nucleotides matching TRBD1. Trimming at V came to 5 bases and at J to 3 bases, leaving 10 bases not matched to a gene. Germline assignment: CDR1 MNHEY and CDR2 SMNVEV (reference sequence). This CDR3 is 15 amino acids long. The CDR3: CASSPQARQGYEQYF. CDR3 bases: TGTGCCAGCAGTCCCCAAGCACGACAGGGCTACGAGCAGTACTTC.

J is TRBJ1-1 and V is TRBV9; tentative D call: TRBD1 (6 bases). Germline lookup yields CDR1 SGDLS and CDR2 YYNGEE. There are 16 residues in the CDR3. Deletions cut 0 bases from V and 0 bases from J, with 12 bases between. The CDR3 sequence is CASSVAGDKLNTEAFF. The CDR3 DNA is TGTGCCAGCAGCGTAGCTGGGGACAAATTGAACACTGAAGCTTTCTTT.

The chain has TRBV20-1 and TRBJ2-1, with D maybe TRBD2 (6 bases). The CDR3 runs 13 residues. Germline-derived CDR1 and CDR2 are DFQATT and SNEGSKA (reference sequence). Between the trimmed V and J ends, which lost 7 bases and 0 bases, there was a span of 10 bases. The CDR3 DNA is TGCAGTGTAGCGGAGAGCTCCTACAATGAGCAGTTCTTC. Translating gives CSVAESSYNEQFF.

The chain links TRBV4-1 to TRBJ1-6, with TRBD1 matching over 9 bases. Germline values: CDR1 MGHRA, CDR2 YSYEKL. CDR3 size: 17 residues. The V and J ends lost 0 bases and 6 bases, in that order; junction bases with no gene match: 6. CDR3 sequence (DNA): TGCGCCAGCAGCCAAGACCTGGGACAGGGACTTAATTCACCCCTCCACTTT. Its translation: CASSQDLGQGLNSPLHF.

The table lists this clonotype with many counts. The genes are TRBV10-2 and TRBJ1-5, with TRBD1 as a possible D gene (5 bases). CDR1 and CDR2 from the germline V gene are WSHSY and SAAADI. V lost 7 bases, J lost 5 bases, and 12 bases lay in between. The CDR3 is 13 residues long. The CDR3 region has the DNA TGCGCCAGCACCGCTCTGGGGGATCAGCCCCAGCATTTT. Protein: CASTALGDQPQHF.

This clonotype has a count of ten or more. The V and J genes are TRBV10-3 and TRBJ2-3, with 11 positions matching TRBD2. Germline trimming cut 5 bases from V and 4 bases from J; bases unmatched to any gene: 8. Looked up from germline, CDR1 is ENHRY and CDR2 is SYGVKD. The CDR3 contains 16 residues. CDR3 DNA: TGTGCCATCAGTCGCGTAGCGGGGGGGTTCGCAGATACGCAGTATTTT. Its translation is CAISRVAGGFADTQYF.

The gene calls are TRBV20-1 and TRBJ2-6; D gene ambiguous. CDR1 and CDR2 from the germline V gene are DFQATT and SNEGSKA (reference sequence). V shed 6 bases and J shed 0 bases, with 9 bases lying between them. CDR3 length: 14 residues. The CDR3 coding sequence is TGCAGTGCGCGGCCCGTCTCTGGGGCCAACGTCCTGACTTTC. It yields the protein CSARPVSGANVLTF.

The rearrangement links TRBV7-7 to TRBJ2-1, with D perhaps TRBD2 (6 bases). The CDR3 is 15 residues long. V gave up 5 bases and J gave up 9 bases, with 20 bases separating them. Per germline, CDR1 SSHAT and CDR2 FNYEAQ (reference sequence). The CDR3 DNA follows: TGTGCCAGCAGCCACTTCGGGACTGGAACAATTGAGCAGTTCTTC. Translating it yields CASSHFGTGTIEQFF.

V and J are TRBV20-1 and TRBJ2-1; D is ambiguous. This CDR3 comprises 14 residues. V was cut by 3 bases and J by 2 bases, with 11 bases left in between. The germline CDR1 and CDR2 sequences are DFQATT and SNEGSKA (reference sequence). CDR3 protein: CSASKHGPYNEQFF. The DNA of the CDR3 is TGCAGTGCTAGTAAACACGGGCCCTACAATGAGCAGTTCTTC.

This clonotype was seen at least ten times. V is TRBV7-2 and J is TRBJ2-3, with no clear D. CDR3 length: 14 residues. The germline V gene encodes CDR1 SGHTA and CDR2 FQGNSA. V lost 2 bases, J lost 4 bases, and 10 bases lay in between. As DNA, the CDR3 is TGTGCCAGCAGCTTAACTAATGCGGCAGATACGCAGTATTTT. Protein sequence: CASSLTNAADTQYF. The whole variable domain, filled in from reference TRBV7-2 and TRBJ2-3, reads GAGVSQSPSNKVTEKGKDVELRCDPISGHTALYWYRQSLGQGLEFLIYFQGNSAPDKSGLPSDRFSAERTGGSVSTLTIQRTQQEDSAVYLCASSLTNAADTQYFGPGTRLTVL.